These 10 T cell receptor beta chains share one sample of origin, sequenced in a study of shared clonotypes between healthy human individuals. The method was immunoSEQ multiplex PCR; TCRdb's version includes in-frame clones alone and lacks a portion of them. The sample consists of about 1 million clones, around 74% of them appearing once. The source material was memory CD4+ T cells sorted from blood. Noted subset: CD45RA-negative fraction. The source is a man between 18 and 35 years old in good health.

As to this clone: This specimen includes other DNA sequences encoding the same CDR3. The chain employs TRBV30 and TRBJ2-7, with 13 bases fitting TRBD2. Germline values: CDR1 GTSNPN, CDR2 SVGIG (reference sequence). V dropped 3 bases and J dropped 1; count of bases not matched to a gene: 0. CDR3 length equals 14 residues. In nucleotides, the CDR3 is TGTGCCTGGAGGGGACTAGCGGGGTCCTACGAGCAGTACTTC. Amino acids: CAWRGLAGSYEQYF. Variable domain in full (rest from reference TRBV30 and TRBJ2-7): SQTIHQWPATLVQPVGSPLSLECTVEGTSNPNLYWYRQAAGRGLQLLFYSVGIGQISSEVPQNLSASRPQDRQFILSSKKLLLSDSGFYLCAWRGLAGSYEQYFGPGTRLTVT.

The genes are TRBV9 and TRBJ2-3; 7 nucleotides align to TRBD1. This CDR3 spans 16 amino acids. Trimming cost V 0 bases and J 4 bases; bases outside gene matches: 8. From germline, CDR1 is SGDLS and CDR2 YYNGEE. The CDR3 nucleotides read TGTGCCAGCAGCGTAGGGCAGGGGGTCGGCGCAGATACGCAGTATTTT. It specifies CASSVGQGVGADTQYF. The full variable domain, completed using reference TRBV9 and TRBJ2-3, is DSGVTQTPKHLITATGQRVTLRCSPRSGDLSVYWYQQSLDQGLQFLIQYYNGEERAKGNILERFSAQQFPDLHSELNLSSLELGDSALYFCASSVGQGVGADTQYFGPGTRLTVL.

This clone was recorded a few times. V and J are TRBV2 and TRBJ1-1, with D maybe TRBD1 (5 bases). In germline, CDR1 is SNHLY, CDR2 FYNNEI. This CDR3 is built from 11 residues. The V gene lost 7 bases and the J gene lost 8 bases, with 11 bases spanning the gap. The CDR3 sequence is CASTQRGEAFF. The DNA of the CDR3 is TGTGCCAGCACTCAACGGGGGGAAGCTTTCTTT. The whole variable domain, remainder taken from reference TRBV2 and TRBJ1-1, is EPEVTQTPSHQVTQMGQEVILRCVPISNHLYFYWYRQILGQKVEFLVSFYNNEISEKSEIFDDQFSVERPDGSNFTLKIRSTKLEDSAMYFCASTQRGEAFFGQGTRLTVV.

The rearrangement uses TRBV4-1 and TRBJ2-1; TRBD1 agrees at 7 bases. The V segment lost 0 bases and the J segment 9 bases; nucleotides outside the gene matches: 8. Germline-derived CDR1 and CDR2 are MGHRA and YSYEKL. The length of the CDR3 is 15 residues. CDR3 bases: TGCGCCAGCAGCCAAGAAAGACAGGGTACTAGTGAGCAGTTCTTC. Its translation: CASSQERQGTSEQFF.

The chain uses TRBV6-5 and TRBJ2-7; 7 bases match TRBD1. The J segment lost 9 bases and the V segment lost 8 bases, leaving 10 bases of the junction unmatched. CDR1 is MNHEY, CDR2 SVGAGI, per germline. This CDR3 is 12 amino acids long. The CDR3 nucleotides are TGTGCCAGCGCTGAGGGGGCCACAGGGCAGTACTTC. It encodes CASAEGATGQYF.

V gene TRBV7-2 combines with J gene TRBJ1-6; TRBD1 matches at 8 bases. Trimming cost V 5 bases and J 10 bases; bases outside gene matches: 16. This CDR3 is 17 amino acids long. The germline V gene has CDR1 SGHTA and CDR2 FQGNSA. Here the CDR3 DNA reads TGTGCCAGCAGCCTGGGGGCAGGGGGCCCTTTAGCGTCACCCCTCCACTTT. It codes for CASSLGAGGPLASPLHF.

In regard to this clone: Different DNA sequences within this sample yield the same CDR3. The chain joins TRBV5-1 to TRBJ2-5; TRBD1 agrees at 8 bases. CDR3 length: 13 amino acids. Trimming at V came to 2 bases and at J to 5 bases, leaving 2 bases not matched to a gene. Looked up from germline, CDR1 is SGHRS and CDR2 is YFSETQ. The CDR3 bases are TGCGCCAGCAGCTTCAGGGGGCAGGAGACCCAGTACTTC. Residues: CASSFRGQETQYF.

This clone was observed a handful of times. The rearrangement uses TRBV9 and TRBJ1-6, with D uncertain. Per the germline V gene, CDR1 is SGDLS and CDR2 is YYNGEE. Trimming shortened V by 2 bases and J by 7 bases, and 7 bases separated the two germline ends. This CDR3 is built from 13 residues. The CDR3 sequence is CASSVTQNSPLHF. The DNA of the CDR3 is TGTGCCAGCAGCGTCACACAAAATTCACCCCTCCACTTT.

DNA for the CDR3: TGTGCCACCAGTCCGGGAAGGGACGAGCAGTACTTC. Protein sequence: CATSPGRDEQYF. The chain is built from TRBV15 and TRBJ2-7; D possibly corresponds to TRBD2 (5 bases). The CDR3 runs 12 residues. CDR1 is LNHNV, CDR2 YYDKDF, per germline (reference sequence). V dropped 6 bases and J dropped 5 bases, with 11 bases sitting between them.

Concerning this clone: The sample holds other DNA sequences that translate to the same CDR3. The chain uses TRBV5-4 and TRBJ2-5; D gene unclear. This CDR3 comprises 13 residues. V was shortened by 0 bases and J by 2 bases, with 5 bases between the two germline ends. Germline CDR1 reads SGHNT; CDR2 reads YYREEE (reference sequence). CDR3 in amino acids: CASSLAAQETQYF. The CDR3 nucleotides are TGTGCCAGCAGCTTGGCAGCGCAAGAGACCCAGTACTTC.